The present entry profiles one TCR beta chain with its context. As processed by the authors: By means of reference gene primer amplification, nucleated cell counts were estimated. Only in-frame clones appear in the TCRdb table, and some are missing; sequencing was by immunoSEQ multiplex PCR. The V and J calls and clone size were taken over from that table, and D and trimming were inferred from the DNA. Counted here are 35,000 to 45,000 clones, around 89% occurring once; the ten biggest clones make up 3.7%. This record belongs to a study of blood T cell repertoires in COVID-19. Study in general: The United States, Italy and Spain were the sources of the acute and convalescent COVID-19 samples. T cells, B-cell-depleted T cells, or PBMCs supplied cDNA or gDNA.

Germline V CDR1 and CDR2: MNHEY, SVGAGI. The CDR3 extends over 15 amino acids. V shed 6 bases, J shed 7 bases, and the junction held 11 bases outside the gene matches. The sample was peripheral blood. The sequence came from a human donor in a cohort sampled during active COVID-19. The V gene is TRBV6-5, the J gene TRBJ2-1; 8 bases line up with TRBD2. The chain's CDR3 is CASSSLGGGKNEQFF. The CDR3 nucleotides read TGTGCCAGCAGCTCCCTCGGGGGGGGGAAAAATGAGCAGTTCTTC.